This TCR beta chain was identified in a study of T cells in localized non-small cell lung cancer. Notes on the study in general: Sequencing involved a lone tumor region, leaving heterogeneity possible. Tumor showed lower T cell clonality than uninvolved adjacent lung, where it was highest. Adjacent lung was found to contain a median roughly 60 of the top 100 tumor clones.

Only in-frame clones appear in the TCRdb table, and some are missing; sequencing was by immunoSEQ multiplex PCR. The table lists tens of thousands of clones, about 88% of them singletons. Germline V lookup: CDR1 MNHNS, CDR2 SASEGT. CDR3 size: 14 residues. Trimming left V 8 bases short and J 5 bases short, with 19 bases between. As concerns this clone: What it binds is unknown.

The chain combines TRBV6-1 with TRBJ2-7, with D tentatively TRBD1 or TRBD2 (6 bases each). The clonotype was recovered from a female donor of 60 years or more with stage III squamous cell lung carcinoma. This specimen was peripheral blood, taken before any cancer treatment. The CDR3 bases are TGTGCCAGCGGCGCGATGAGTAGGGGGGACGAGCAGTACTTC. Translated, it gives CASGAMSRGDEQYF.